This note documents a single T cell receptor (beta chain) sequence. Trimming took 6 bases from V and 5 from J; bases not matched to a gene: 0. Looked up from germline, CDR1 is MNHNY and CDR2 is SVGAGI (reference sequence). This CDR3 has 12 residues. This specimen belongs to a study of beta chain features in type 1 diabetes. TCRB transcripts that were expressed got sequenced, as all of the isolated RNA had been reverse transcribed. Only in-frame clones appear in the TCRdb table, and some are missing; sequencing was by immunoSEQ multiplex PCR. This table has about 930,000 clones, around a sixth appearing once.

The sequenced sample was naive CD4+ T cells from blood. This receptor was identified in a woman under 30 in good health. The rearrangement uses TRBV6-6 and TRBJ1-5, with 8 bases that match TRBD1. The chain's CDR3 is CASRQGDQPQHF. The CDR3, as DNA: TGTGCCAGCAGACAGGGGGATCAGCCCCAGCATTTT.